This TCR beta chain was recorded in a study of technical replicates of blood from a few donors. The CDR3 runs 16 residues. CDR1 and CDR2 (germline): SGHDT, YYEEEE. After removal of 2 bases from V and 13 bases from J, the junction contained 14 bases not matched to a gene. Generated by immunoSEQ multiplex PCR, the TCRdb table keeps only in-frame clones and is missing some. The table shows about 79,000 clones, with more than 90% occurring only once. This clone appeared a few times. The chain recombines TRBV5-6 with TRBJ2-1; 11 nucleotides match TRBD2. The specimen was T cells isolated from PBMCs. This receptor was taken from a human donor in good health. Some clones in this sample may be carry-over from other donors' samples. The CDR3 DNA is TGTGCCAGCAGCTTAACCCGACTAGCGGGATACGCCGCACAGTTCTTC. Translating gives CASSLTRLAGYAAQFF. The entire variable domain, with the rest obtained from reference TRBV5-6 and TRBJ2-1, is as follows: DAGVTQSPTHLIKTRGQQVTLRCSPKSGHDTVSWYQQALGQGPQFIFQYYEEEERQRGNFPDRFSGHQFPNYSSELNVNALLLGDSALYLCASSLTRLAGYAAQFFGPGTRLTVL.